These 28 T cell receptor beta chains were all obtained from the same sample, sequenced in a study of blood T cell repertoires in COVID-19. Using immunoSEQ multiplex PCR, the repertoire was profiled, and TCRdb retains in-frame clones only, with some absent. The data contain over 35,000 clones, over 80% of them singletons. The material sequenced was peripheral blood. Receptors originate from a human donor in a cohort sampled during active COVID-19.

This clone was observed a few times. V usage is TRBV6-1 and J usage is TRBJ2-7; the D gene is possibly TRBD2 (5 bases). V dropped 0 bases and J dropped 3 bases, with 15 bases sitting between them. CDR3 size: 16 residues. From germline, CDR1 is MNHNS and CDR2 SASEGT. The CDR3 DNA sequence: TGTGCCAGCAGTGAAGCCTATCTAGTGGGAGTCTACGAGCAGTACTTC. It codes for CASSEAYLVGVYEQYF.

The CDR3 region has the DNA TGTGCCAGCAGCCGGCGGGGGCCTTACGGGGAGCTGTTTTTT. This codes for CASSRRGPYGELFF. The rearrangement joins TRBV5-6 to TRBJ2-2; D is possibly TRBD2 (7 bases). In germline, CDR1 is SGHDT, CDR2 YYEEEE. V was trimmed by 4 bases and J by 7 bases, leaving 14 bases between them. CDR3 size: 14 residues.

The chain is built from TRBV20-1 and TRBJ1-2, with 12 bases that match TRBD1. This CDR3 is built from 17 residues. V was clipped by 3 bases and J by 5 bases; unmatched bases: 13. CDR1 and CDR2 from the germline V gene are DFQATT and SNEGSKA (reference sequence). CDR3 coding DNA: TGCAGTGCTAGTGATCCCGAGGGGACAGGGGGCCATTATGGCTACACCTTC. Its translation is CSASDPEGTGGHYGYTF.

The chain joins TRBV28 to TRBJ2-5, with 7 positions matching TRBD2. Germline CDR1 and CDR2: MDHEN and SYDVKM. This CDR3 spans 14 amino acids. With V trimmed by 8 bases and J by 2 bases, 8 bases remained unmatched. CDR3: CASGIRGVQETQYF. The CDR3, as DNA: TGTGCCAGCGGGATACGGGGGGTACAAGAGACCCAGTACTTC.

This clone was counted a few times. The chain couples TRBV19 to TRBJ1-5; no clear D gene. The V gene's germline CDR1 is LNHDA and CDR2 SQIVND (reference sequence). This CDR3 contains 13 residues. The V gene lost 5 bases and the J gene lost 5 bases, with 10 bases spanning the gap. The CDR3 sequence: CASSGNMDQPQHF. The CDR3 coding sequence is TGTGCCAGTAGTGGTAACATGGATCAGCCCCAGCATTTT.

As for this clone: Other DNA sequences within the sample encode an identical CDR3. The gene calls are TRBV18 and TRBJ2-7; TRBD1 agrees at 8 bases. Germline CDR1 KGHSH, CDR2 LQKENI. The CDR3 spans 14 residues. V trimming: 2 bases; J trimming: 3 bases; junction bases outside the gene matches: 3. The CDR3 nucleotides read TGTGCCAGCTCACCAGGGACAGGAGACTACGAGCAGTACTTC. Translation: CASSPGTGDYEQYF.

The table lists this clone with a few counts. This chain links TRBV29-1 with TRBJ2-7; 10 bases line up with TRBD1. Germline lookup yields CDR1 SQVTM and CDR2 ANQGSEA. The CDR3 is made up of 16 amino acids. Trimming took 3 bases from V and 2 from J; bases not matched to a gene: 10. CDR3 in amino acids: CSVDFRDRGNPYEQYF. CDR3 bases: TGCAGCGTTGACTTCCGGGACAGGGGAAACCCCTACGAGCAGTACTTC.

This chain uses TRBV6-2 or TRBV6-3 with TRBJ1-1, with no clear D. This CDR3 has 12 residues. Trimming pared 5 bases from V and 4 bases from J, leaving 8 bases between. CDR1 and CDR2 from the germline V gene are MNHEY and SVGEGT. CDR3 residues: CASSIIPTEAFF. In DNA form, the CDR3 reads TGTGCCAGCAGTATAATTCCCACTGAAGCTTTCTTT.

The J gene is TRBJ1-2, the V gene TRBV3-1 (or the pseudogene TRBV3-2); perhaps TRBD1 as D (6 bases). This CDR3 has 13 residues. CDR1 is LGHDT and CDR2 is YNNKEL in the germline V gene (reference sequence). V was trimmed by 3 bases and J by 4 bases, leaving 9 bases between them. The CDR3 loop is CASSHGTPYGYTF. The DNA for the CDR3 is TGTGCCAGCAGCCACGGGACACCCTATGGCTACACCTTC.

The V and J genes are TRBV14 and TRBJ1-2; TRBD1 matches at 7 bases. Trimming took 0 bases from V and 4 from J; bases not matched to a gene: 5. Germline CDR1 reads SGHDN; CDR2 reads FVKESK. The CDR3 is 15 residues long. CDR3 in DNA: TGTGCCAGCAGCCAAGATGGGACAGCCGCCTATGGCTACACCTTC. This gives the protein CASSQDGTAAYGYTF. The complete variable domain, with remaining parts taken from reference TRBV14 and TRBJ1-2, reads EAGVTQFPSHSVIEKGQTVTLRCDPISGHDNLYWYRRVMGKEIKFLLHFVKESKQDESGMPNNRFLAERTGGTYSTLKVQPAELEDSGVYFCASSQDGTAAYGYTFGSGTRLTVV.

The CDR3 protein is CAIRAGGQVAYEQYF. For the CDR3, the DNA is TGTGCCATCAGGGCGGGGGGGCAGGTGGCCTACGAGCAGTACTTC. The J gene is TRBJ2-7, the V gene TRBV10-3, with 9 bases matching TRBD2. CDR1 ENHRY and CDR2 SYGVKD come from the germline V gene. With V trimmed by 6 bases and J by 2 bases, 8 bases remained unmatched. The CDR3 has 15 residues.

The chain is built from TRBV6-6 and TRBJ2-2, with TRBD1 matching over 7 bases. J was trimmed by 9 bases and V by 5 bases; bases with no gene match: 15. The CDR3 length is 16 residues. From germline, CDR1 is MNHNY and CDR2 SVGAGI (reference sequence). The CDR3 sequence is CASSRRRDRGRRELFF. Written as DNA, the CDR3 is TGTGCCAGCAGTCGACGCCGGGACAGAGGGCGGCGGGAGCTGTTTTTT.

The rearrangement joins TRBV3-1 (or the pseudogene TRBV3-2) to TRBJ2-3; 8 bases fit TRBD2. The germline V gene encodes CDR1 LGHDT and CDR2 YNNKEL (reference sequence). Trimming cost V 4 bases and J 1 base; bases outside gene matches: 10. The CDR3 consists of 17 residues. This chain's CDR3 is CASSPRWEAGGTDTQYF. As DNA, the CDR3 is TGTGCCAGCAGCCCAAGATGGGAAGCGGGGGGCACAGATACGCAGTATTTT.

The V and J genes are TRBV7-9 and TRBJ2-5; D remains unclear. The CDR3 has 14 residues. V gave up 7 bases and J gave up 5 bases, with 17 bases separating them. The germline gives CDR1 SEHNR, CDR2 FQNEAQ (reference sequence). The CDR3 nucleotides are TGTGCCAGCAACCGCGACTCGACCGTGGAGACCCAGTACTTC. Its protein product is CASNRDSTVETQYF.

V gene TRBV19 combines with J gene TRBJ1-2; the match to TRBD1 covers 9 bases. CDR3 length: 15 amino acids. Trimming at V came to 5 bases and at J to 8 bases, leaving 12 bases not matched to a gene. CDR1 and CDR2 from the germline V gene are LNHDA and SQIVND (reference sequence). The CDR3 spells CASSSPDRGVFGYTF. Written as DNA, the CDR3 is TGTGCCAGTAGTTCCCCAGACAGGGGGGTGTTCGGCTACACCTTC. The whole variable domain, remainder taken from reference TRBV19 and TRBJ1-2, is DGGITQSPKYLFRKEGQNVTLSCEQNLNHDAMYWYRQDPGQGLRLIYYSQIVNDFQKGDIAEGYSVSREKKESFPLTVTSAQKNPTAFYLCASSSPDRGVFGYTFGSGTRLTVV.

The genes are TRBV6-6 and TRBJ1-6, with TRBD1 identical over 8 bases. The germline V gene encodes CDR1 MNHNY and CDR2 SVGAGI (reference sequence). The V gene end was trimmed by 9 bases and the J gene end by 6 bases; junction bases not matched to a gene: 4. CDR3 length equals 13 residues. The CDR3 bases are TGTGCCAGTCAGGGGGCCGGTAATTCACCCCTCCACTTT. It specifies CASQGAGNSPLHF.

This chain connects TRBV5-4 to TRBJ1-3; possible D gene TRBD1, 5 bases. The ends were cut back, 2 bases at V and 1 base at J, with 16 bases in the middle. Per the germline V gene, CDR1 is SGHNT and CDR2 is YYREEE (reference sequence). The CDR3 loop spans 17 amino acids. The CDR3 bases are TGTGCCAGCAGCTTCCCGGGGGGACCCCGTTCTGGAAACACCATATATTTT. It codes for CASSFPGGPRSGNTIYF.

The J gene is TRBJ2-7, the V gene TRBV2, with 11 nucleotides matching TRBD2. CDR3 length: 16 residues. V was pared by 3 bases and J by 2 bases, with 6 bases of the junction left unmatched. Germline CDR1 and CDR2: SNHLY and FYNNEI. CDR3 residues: CASSEGSSGGTYEQYF. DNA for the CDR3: TGTGCCAGCAGTGAGGGCTCTAGCGGGGGGACCTACGAGCAGTACTTC.

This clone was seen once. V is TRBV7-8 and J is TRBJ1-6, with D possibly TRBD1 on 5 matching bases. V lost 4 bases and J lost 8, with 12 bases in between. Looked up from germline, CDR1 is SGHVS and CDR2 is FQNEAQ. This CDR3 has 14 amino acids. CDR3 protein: CASSSRTYDSPLHF. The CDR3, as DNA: TGTGCCAGCAGCTCCCGGACATATGATTCACCCCTCCACTTT.

The chain's CDR3 is CASSLGLSSTGRGEKLFF. Here the CDR3 DNA reads TGTGCCAGCAGCTTAGGACTGTCTTCAACAGGGAGGGGTGAAAAACTGTTTTTT. The chain carries TRBV7-6 and TRBJ1-4, with a tentative D call TRBD1 (6 bases). CDR1 and CDR2 from the germline V gene are SGHVS and FNYEAQ. The CDR3 is 18 amino acids. Trimming pared 1 base from V and 7 bases from J, leaving 22 bases between. Complete variable domain (other parts from reference TRBV7-6 and TRBJ1-4): GAGVSQSPRYKVTKRGQDVALRCDPISGHVSLYWYRQALGQGPEFLTYFNYEAQQDKSGLPNDRFSAERPEGSISTLTIQRTEQRDSAMYRCASSLGLSSTGRGEKLFFGSGTQLSVL.

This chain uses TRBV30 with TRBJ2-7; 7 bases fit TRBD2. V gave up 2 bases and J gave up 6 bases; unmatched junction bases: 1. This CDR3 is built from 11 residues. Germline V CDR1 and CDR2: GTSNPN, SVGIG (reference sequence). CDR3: CAWSWGGEQYF. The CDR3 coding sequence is TGTGCCTGGAGTTGGGGGGGCGAGCAGTACTTC.

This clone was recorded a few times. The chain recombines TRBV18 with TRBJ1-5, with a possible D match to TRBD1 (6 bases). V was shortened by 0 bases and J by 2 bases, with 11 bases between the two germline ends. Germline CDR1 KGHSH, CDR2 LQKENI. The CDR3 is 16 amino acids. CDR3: CASSPPSGGRNQPQHF. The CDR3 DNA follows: TGTGCCAGCTCACCACCGAGCGGGGGCCGCAATCAGCCCCAGCATTTT.

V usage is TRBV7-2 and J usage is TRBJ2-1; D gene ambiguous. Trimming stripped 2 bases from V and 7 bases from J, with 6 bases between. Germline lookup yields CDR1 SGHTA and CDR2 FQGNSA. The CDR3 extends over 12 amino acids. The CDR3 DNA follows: TGTGCCAGCAGCTTATTAGTAAATGAGCAGTTCTTC. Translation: CASSLLVNEQFF.

DNA for the CDR3: TGTGCCAGCAGCCCGGACAGGGTGGTTGCAACTAATGAAAAACTGTTTTTT. Protein: CASSPDRVVATNEKLFF. J is TRBJ1-4 and V is TRBV5-6; 8 bases align to TRBD1. Trimming took 4 bases from V and 0 from J; bases not matched to a gene: 8. Germline V CDR1 and CDR2: SGHDT, YYEEEE. CDR3 length: 17 amino acids.

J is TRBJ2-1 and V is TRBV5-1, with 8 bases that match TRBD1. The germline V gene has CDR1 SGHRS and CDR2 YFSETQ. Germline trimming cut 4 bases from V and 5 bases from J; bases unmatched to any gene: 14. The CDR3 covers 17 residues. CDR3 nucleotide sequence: TGCGCCAGCAGCACCCGCCGGACAGGGTGGGTACACAATGAGCAGTTCTTC. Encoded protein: CASSTRRTGWVHNEQFF.

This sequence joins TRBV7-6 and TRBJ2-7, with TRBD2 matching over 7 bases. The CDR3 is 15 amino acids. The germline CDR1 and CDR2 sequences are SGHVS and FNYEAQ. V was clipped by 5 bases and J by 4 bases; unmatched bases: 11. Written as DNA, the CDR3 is TGTGCCAGCAGCCCTGGGGCGGCGGGGGTATACGAGCAGTACTTC. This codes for CASSPGAAGVYEQYF.

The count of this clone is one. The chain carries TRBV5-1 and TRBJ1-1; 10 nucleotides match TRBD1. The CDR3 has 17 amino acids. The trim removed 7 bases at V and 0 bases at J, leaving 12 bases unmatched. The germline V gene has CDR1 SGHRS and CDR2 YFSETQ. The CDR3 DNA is TGCGCCAGCCGAGCCCGGGACAGGGGCGGAATGAACACTGAAGCTTTCTTT. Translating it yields CASRARDRGGMNTEAFF.

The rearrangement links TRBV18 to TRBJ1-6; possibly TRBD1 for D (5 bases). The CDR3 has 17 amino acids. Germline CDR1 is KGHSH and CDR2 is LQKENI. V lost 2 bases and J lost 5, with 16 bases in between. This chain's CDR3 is CASSPMGPVGNNSPLHF. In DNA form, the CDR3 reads TGTGCCAGCTCACCAATGGGGCCAGTGGGCAATAATTCACCCCTCCACTTT.